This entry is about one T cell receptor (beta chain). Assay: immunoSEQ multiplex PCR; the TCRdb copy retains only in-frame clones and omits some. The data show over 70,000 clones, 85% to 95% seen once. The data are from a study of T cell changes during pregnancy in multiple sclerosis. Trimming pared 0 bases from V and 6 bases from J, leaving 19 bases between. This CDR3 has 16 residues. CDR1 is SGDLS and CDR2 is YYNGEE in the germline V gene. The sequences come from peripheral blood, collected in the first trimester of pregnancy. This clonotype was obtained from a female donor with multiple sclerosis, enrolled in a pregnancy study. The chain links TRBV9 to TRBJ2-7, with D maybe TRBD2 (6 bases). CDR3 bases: TGTGCCAGCAGCGTAGGGGGGGTGCTAGTGGATTTCGAGCAGTACTTC. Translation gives CASSVGGVLVDFEQYF.